This T cell receptor beta chain derives from a study of T-cell memory formation after mild COVID-19. A single record per CDR3 protein comes from TCRdb applying MiXCR to the 5' RACE reads. The data show almost 550,000 distinct CDR3 sequences, just over 20% seen once. There are a few counts of this clonotype. The sequence was obtained from an adult woman who had mild COVID-19 (a few samples of this study predate the infection). Cell type and time point are not known. The sequencing input was PBMCs or a T cell subset sorted from them (not recorded which).

CDR3 in amino acids: CASSPSGRNTDTQYF. In DNA form, the CDR3 reads TGTGCCAGCAGTCCTAGCGGGAGAAACACAGATACGCAGTATTTT. The chain carries TRBV6-5 and TRBJ2-3; 10 bases are a match to TRBD2. J was trimmed by 2 bases and V by 5 bases; bases with no gene match: 4. Germline CDR1 is MNHEY and CDR2 is SVGAGI. The CDR3 totals 15 residues.